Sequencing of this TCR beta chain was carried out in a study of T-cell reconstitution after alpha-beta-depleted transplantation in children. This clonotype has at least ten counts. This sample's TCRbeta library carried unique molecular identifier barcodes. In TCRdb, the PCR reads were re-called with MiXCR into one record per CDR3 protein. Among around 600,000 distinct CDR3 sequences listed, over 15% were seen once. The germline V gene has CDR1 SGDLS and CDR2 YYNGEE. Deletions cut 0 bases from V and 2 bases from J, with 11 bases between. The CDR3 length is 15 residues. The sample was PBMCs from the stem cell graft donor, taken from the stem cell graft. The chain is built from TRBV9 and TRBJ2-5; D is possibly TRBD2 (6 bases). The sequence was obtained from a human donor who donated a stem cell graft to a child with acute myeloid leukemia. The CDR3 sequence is CASSVGGGGQETQYF. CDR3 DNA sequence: TGTGCCAGCAGCGTAGGTGGGGGAGGACAAGAGACCCAGTACTTC.